The 24 T cell receptor beta chains presented below share a single source sample, sequenced in a study of cytomegalovirus exposure and HLA in healthy donors. It was with 60 Vbeta and 13 Jbeta primers that the PCR ran. TCRdb keeps only in-frame clones here, not all; method: immunoSEQ multiplex PCR. The profile shows nearly 110,000 clones, around 77% of them singletons. Sequencing used PBMCs. Receptors were obtained from a man younger than 35 in good health and CMV-seronegative.

CDR3 nucleotide sequence: TGTGCCAGCAGCGTTAGTTTAACTTCCGAGCAGTACTTC. Its protein is CASSVSLTSEQYF. The chain joins TRBV9 to TRBJ2-7; D not certain. The CDR3 totals 13 residues. CDR1 is SGDLS and CDR2 is YYNGEE in the germline V gene. Trimming left V 2 bases short and J 6 bases short, with 12 bases between.

This chain uses TRBV10-2 with TRBJ2-7; D remains ambiguous. Trimming took 6 bases from V and 6 from J, leaving 12 bases between them. The germline gives CDR1 WSHSY, CDR2 SAAADI. This CDR3 region has 12 residues. CDR3 sequence (DNA): TGCGCCAGCAGCCCAAGCGATGCCGAGCAGTACTTC. Protein product: CASSPSDAEQYF.

With regard to this clone: A read error may produce the germline difference seen at one junction end. This chain connects TRBV18 to TRBJ1-2; TRBD1 agrees at 7 bases. CDR1 and CDR2 (germline): KGHSH, LQKENI. The CDR3 totals 13 residues. The DNA of the CDR3 is TGTGCCAGCTCACCACCGACAGGGCTTGGCTACCCCTTC. Protein: CASSPPTGLGYPF.

This clone has just a few counts. This rearrangement joins TRBV6-1 to TRBJ1-4; perhaps TRBD1 as D (5 bases). V shed 5 bases and J shed 8 bases, with 12 bases lying between them. CDR1 and CDR2 from the germline V gene are MNHNS and SASEGT. CDR3 length: 13 residues. The CDR3 nucleotides read TGTGCCAGCAGTCCGTTCCGGGGGGAAAAACTGTTTTTT. It specifies CASSPFRGEKLFF.

The rearrangement links TRBV20-1 to TRBJ2-5, with D tentatively TRBD1 (5 bases). V lost 8 bases and J lost 5, with 12 bases in between. CDR1 and CDR2 from the germline V gene are DFQATT and SNEGSKA (reference sequence). There are 11 residues in the CDR3. CDR3 region: CSTTGVETQYF. The CDR3 DNA is TGCAGTACCACAGGTGTTGAGACCCAGTACTTC.

V gene TRBV25-1 combines with J gene TRBJ2-5; TRBD1 matches 7 bases. The CDR3 has 14 residues. V shed 6 bases and J 6 bases; nucleotides not matched to a gene: 10. CDR1 is MGHDK, CDR2 SYGVNS, per germline. CDR3 nucleotide sequence: TGTGCCAGCAGCGCAGGGGGTGGTATGAAGACCCAGTACTTC. It codes for CASSAGGGMKTQYF.

This sequence joins TRBV2 and TRBJ2-7; 7 bases line up with TRBD1. The germline V gene encodes CDR1 SNHLY and CDR2 FYNNEI. V dropped 3 bases and J dropped 6; count of bases not matched to a gene: 11. The CDR3 is made up of 15 amino acids. Here the CDR3 DNA reads TGTGCCAGCAGTGAGGGGGACAGTTTCCGGGGCGAGCAGTACTTC. Translated: CASSEGDSFRGEQYF.

Remarks on this clone: At the DNA level, this CDR3 is encoded by other sequences in the same sample as well. The chain is built from TRBV7-9 and TRBJ1-1; possibly TRBD1 for D (5 bases). V was clipped by 5 bases and J by 0 bases, with 10 bases between them. Germline lookup yields CDR1 SEHNR and CDR2 FQNEAQ (reference sequence). This CDR3 has 14 amino acids. The CDR3 nucleotides are TGTGCCAGCAGCCCTAGACAGTTGAACACTGAAGCTTTCTTT. It codes for CASSPRQLNTEAFF.

The V gene is TRBV9, the J gene TRBJ2-4; 7 bases match TRBD1. Trimming removed 3 bases from V and 0 bases from J; junction bases left unmatched: 6. The CDR3 has 16 amino acids. Germline values: CDR1 SGDLS, CDR2 YYNGEE. In DNA form, the CDR3 reads TGTGCCAGCAGCGATCCGGGACAGCTAGCCAAAAACATTCAGTACTTC. Translating it yields CASSDPGQLAKNIQYF.

V usage is TRBV19 and J usage is TRBJ1-5; D is perhaps TRBD1 (5 bases). The CDR3 length is 16 residues. With 3 bases removed from V and 3 bases from J, the gap between germline ends came to 15 bases. Germline assignment: CDR1 LNHDA and CDR2 SQIVND (reference sequence). The CDR3 DNA follows: TGTGCCAGTAGTATGGGGAGGGTGGGGCCCAATCAGCCCCAGCATTTT. This gives the protein CASSMGRVGPNQPQHF. The full variable domain, rest sourced from reference TRBV19 and TRBJ1-5, is DGGITQSPKYLFRKEGQNVTLSCEQNLNHDAMYWYRQDPGQGLRLIYYSQIVNDFQKGDIAEGYSVSREKKESFPLTVTSAQKNPTAFYLCASSMGRVGPNQPQHFGDGTRLSIL.

Worth noting for this clone: This CDR3 is also generated by other DNA sequences in the sample. This chain links TRBV18 with TRBJ1-1, with D possibly being TRBD1 (6 bases). CDR1 KGHSH and CDR2 LQKENI come from the germline V gene. The CDR3 totals 13 residues. Trimming pared 1 base from V and 4 bases from J, leaving 7 bases between. As DNA, the CDR3 is TGTGCCAGCTCACCACAGGGGGTCACTGAAGCTTTCTTT. Translated, it gives CASSPQGVTEAFF.

The table lists this clone with a count of one. The chain employs TRBV19 and TRBJ2-7; 7 nucleotides agree with TRBD2. V lost 4 bases, J lost 3 bases, and 9 bases stayed unmatched. The CDR3 totals 15 residues. Per germline, CDR1 LNHDA and CDR2 SQIVND (reference sequence). CDR3 amino acids: CASSTDGGRIYEQYF. The DNA for the CDR3 is TGTGCCAGTAGTACTGACGGGGGGAGAATCTACGAGCAGTACTTC.

The rearrangement links TRBV6-1 to TRBJ2-2; 15 bases align to TRBD2. Germline V gene sequence: CDR1 MNHNS, CDR2 SASEGT. The V gene end was trimmed by 4 bases and the J gene end by 6 bases; junction bases not matched to a gene: 3. The CDR3 sequence is 16 residues long. The chain's CDR3 is CASSGGTSGGPGELFF. CDR3 bases: TGTGCCAGCAGTGGGGGGACTAGCGGGGGGCCCGGGGAGCTGTTTTTT.

The chain carries TRBV27 and TRBJ2-7, with 10 bases that match TRBD1. CDR3 length: 15 residues. The germline CDR1 and CDR2 sequences are MNHEY and SMNVEV (reference sequence). Trimming cost V 2 bases and J 6 bases; bases outside gene matches: 7. Here the CDR3 reads CASSLLRQGAGEQYF. CDR3 in DNA: TGTGCCAGCAGTTTACTACGACAGGGGGCCGGCGAGCAGTACTTC.

The chain combines TRBV7-2 with TRBJ2-5, with TRBD1 identical over 8 bases. Germline V gives CDR1 SGHTA, CDR2 FQGNSA. The CDR3 contains 16 residues. V was pared by 2 bases and J by 5 bases, with 10 bases of the junction left unmatched. The CDR3 DNA reads as TGTGCCAGCAGCTTAAGGTGGACAGGGAGTTGGGAGACCCAGTACTTC. It translates to CASSLRWTGSWETQYF.

The chain combines TRBV19 with TRBJ2-7; D unclear. CDR1 LNHDA and CDR2 SQIVND come from the germline V gene (reference sequence). The V end lost 3 bases, the J end lost 3 bases, and 9 bases lay between the germline ends. The CDR3 extends over 13 amino acids. Written as DNA, the CDR3 is TGTGCCAGTAGTATTAATCCCTTCTACGAGCAGTACTTC. Translation gives CASSINPFYEQYF.

This chain joins TRBV2 and TRBJ2-7; D call uncertain. V lost 0 bases, J lost 4 bases, and 10 bases lay in between. The CDR3 covers 14 residues. Germline CDR1 is SNHLY and CDR2 is FYNNEI. CDR3 loop: CASSEAAAAYEQYF. The CDR3, as DNA: TGTGCCAGCAGTGAAGCTGCGGCAGCTTACGAGCAGTACTTC.

In its sample, this clone was seen once. The chain links TRBV7-3 to TRBJ2-5, with unresolved D. With 4 bases removed from V and 7 bases from J, the gap between germline ends came to 13 bases. This CDR3 contains 13 residues. The germline CDR1 and CDR2 sequences are SGHTA and FQGTGA. CDR3 region: CASSSTQTSTQYF. The CDR3 DNA follows: TGTGCCAGCAGCTCGACCCAGACTTCGACCCAGTACTTC.

The V and J genes are TRBV12-5 and TRBJ1-1; 7 bases are a match to TRBD1. V gave up 3 bases and J gave up 1 base; unmatched junction bases: 8. Germline V CDR1 and CDR2: LGHNT, FRNRAP. The CDR3 runs to 16 residues. CDR3 amino acids: CASGLGRGQANTEAFF. Written as DNA, the CDR3 is TGTGCTAGTGGTTTAGGCCGCGGACAGGCGAACACTGAAGCTTTCTTT.

This chain joins TRBV28 and TRBJ2-7; 7 bases fit TRBD1. The J segment lost 3 bases and the V segment lost 2 bases, leaving 4 bases of the junction unmatched. The CDR3 sequence is 14 residues long. Germline V CDR1 and CDR2: MDHEN, SYDVKM. The DNA of the CDR3 is TGTGCCAGCAGTTTAACAGGGGTCAACTACGAGCAGTACTTC. Its translation: CASSLTGVNYEQYF. The full variable domain, its missing parts supplied by reference TRBV28 and TRBJ2-7, is DVKVTQSSRYLVKRTGEKVFLECVQDMDHENMFWYRQDPGLGLRLIYFSYDVKMKEKGDIPEGYSVSREKKERFSLILESASTNQTSMYLCASSLTGVNYEQYFGPGTRLTVT.

V is TRBV6-6 and J is TRBJ2-1; D is possibly TRBD2 (6 bases). CDR3 length equals 13 residues. The germline CDR1 and CDR2 sequences are MNHNY and SVGAGI (reference sequence). The germline V and J ends were trimmed by 8 bases and 14 bases, with 22 bases remaining between them. The DNA of the CDR3 is TGTGCCAGCGCCCGGGGGTTTCAAGCATGGGAGTTCTTC. Amino acid sequence: CASARGFQAWEFF.

The rearrangement links TRBV7-9 to TRBJ2-1, with D perhaps TRBD2 (7 bases). Trimming pared 0 bases from V and 7 bases from J, leaving 13 bases between. Germline assignment: CDR1 SEHNR and CDR2 FQNEAQ (reference sequence). The CDR3 is 15 amino acids. The CDR3 DNA is TGTGCCAGCAGCTTAGCGGGGGGGCGCGTGAATGAGCAGTTCTTC. This translates into CASSLAGGRVNEQFF.

Only a few counts were recorded for this clone. The rearrangement joins TRBV11-2 to TRBJ1-2; D unclear. V was pared by 4 bases and J by 8 bases, with 17 bases between. Per the germline V gene, CDR1 is SGHAT and CDR2 is FQNNGV. This CDR3 has 14 amino acids. The CDR3 protein is CASSSRLTAGGYTF. Here the CDR3 DNA reads TGTGCCAGCAGCTCTCGCCTGACCGCAGGCGGCTACACCTTC.

The chain combines TRBV10-3 with TRBJ1-4; 7 bases are shared with TRBD1. The ends lost 5 bases at V and 7 bases at J; junction bases unmatched: 7. The CDR3 contains 14 residues. Per the germline V gene, CDR1 is ENHRY and CDR2 is SYGVKD. The CDR3 nucleotides read TGTGCCATCAGTCCAGGGGGGTGGCGTGAAAAACTGTTTTTT. Translation: CAISPGGWREKLFF.